One T cell receptor (beta chain) is described in this entry. No cognate antigen has been identified for it. The sample holds no much larger clone one base away, and base qualities are not on file. The data were taken from a study of brain T cells in children with intractable seizures (dated by TCRdb to 2020 to 2022). About the study as a whole: Resected brain tissue from about 50 pediatric epilepsy surgery cases was first screened for immune gene transcripts using a NanoString immunology panel. Of the roughly twelve selected surgery cases, pre-surgery blood was also sequenced for eight, so four had brain tissue only.

The time point tag for this specimen amounts to: resected brain tissue, or blood drawn just prior to surgery. Surgery cases with the highest brain T cell transcript signatures were selected for TCR beta chain sequencing of brain tissue and, where available, blood. Patients had been treated with at least one anti-epileptic drug before surgery. The TCR-sequenced patients were children whose drug-resistant epilepsy was caused by tuberous sclerosis complex, focal cortical dysplasia, Rasmussen encephalitis or hemimegalencephaly. Blood samples were collected immediately before the epilepsy surgery. The Monarch genomic DNA purification kit was used to extract bulk genomic DNA from unsorted brain tissue and whole blood. The immunoSEQ assay was applied to genomic DNA to generate the TCR beta chain sequences. Per the authors' processing: CDR3 sequences that did not begin with the conserved framework cysteine at position 104 were removed manually. To get clonality, the normalized Shannon's Diversity Index was subtracted from one, giving values from 0 (maximal diversity) to 1 (oligoclonal). To check whether a given CDR3 had different frequencies in two samples, for example brain versus blood, chi-squared comparison-of-proportions tests were used. Public clonotypes were identified through searches of immuneACCESS, and similarity to known antiviral clonotypes was evaluated with the VDJdb browser. Entries here come from immuneACCESS through TCRdb and include only in-frame sequences with V and J called. Some clones fail to appear in such tables; in the studies checked, an unresolved V gene covers under half of the shortfall, and the cause of the remainder is unknown. From that table come the V and J calls and clone size; the DNA was used to work out D and trimming. The sample table records around 100,000 clones; approximately 94% of these occur just once. The ten top clones hold roughly 4% of the sample.

As encoded in the germline V gene, CDR1 is SGDLS while CDR2 is YYNGEE. The cysteine opens and the phenylalanine closes a CDR3 of 16 amino acids. Of all the DNA, just the CDR3 is kept, 48 bases in frame from base 1. V lost 4 bases and J lost 6 bases, and the count of bases not matched to a germline gene is 8. Results the study describes overall, beyond this receptor: Viral specificity was inferred only from CDR3 sequence similarity, and patients' HCMV serostatus was unknown. Because pre- and post-surgery blood were sequenced to different depths, clones absent from the pre-surgery sample may reflect undersampling.

This sequence originates from a boy in the first two years of life with hemimegalencephaly and intractable seizures. Sequenced material: peripheral blood, taken at surgery. The chain employs TRBV9 and TRBJ2-3; TRBD2 aligns with 13 central bases. The CDR3 amino acid sequence is: CASSPQTSGRFDTQYF. The DNA is as follows: TGTGCCAGCAGCCCACAGACTAGCGGGAGGTTCGATACGCAGTATTTT.